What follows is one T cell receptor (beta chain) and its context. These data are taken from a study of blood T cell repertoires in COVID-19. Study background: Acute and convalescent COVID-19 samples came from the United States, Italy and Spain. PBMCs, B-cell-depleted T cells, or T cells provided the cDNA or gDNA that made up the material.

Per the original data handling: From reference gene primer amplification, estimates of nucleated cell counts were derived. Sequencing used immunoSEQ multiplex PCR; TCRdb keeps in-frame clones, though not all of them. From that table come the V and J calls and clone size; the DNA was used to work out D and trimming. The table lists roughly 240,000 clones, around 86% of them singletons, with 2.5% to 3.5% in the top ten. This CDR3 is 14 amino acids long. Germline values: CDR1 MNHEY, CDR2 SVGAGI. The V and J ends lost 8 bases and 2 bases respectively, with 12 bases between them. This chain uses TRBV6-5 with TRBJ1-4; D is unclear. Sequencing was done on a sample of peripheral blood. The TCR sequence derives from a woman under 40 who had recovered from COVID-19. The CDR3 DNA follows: TGTGCCAGCCTGAGGTCCGGGACTAATGAAAAACTGTTTTTT. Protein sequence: CASLRSGTNEKLFF.